This passage covers 10 T cell receptor beta chains from one sample sequenced in a study of cytomegalovirus exposure and HLA in healthy donors listed by TCRdb under 2017. The library relied on the immunoSEQ multiplex PCR assay. The multiplex PCR relied on a mix of 60 forward primers for TCR Vbeta segments and 13 reverse primers for TCR Jbeta segments. The table was pulled from immuneACCESS by TCRdb, which kept in-frame rearrangements only. Such tables lose some clones; where checked, under half of the loss comes from unresolved V genes, and the rest has no known cause. Present in this sample are more than 150,000 clones, less than 90% of which were seen just once. The leading ten clones occupy over 0.2% of the sample. The sequencing sample was made of PBMCs. All receptors come from a girl under two years old in good health and CMV-seronegative.

This sequence joins TRBV4-2 and TRBJ2-7, with D hard to call. The CDR3 is 14 amino acids. Trimming shortened V by 0 bases and J by 3 bases, and 9 bases separated the two germline ends. The germline V gene has CDR1 LGHNA and CDR2 YNFKEQ. For the CDR3, the DNA is TGTGCCAGCAGCCAAGATCTGCTAGTCTACGAGCAGTACTTC. It yields the protein CASSQDLLVYEQYF.

The chain has TRBV5-1 and TRBJ1-2; possibly TRBD1 for D (5 bases). The CDR3 covers 16 residues. Trimming took off 0 bases at V and 4 bases at J, with 16 bases between the two ends. Germline CDR1 is SGHRS and CDR2 is YFSETQ. CDR3 amino acids: CASSLEAAAGLYGYTF. The CDR3 nucleotides read TGCGCCAGCAGCTTGGAGGCGGCGGCAGGGCTCTATGGCTACACCTTC.

The J gene is TRBJ2-1, the V gene TRBV15; the D gene is possibly TRBD1 (6 bases). CDR3 length equals 20 residues. V was clipped by 3 bases and J by 0 bases, with 24 bases between them. CDR1 is LNHNV, CDR2 YYDKDF, per germline (reference sequence). Here the CDR3 reads CATSSTINRVLGISYNEQFF. The CDR3 DNA sequence: TGTGCCACCAGCAGTACAATTAACAGGGTACTAGGGATCTCCTACAATGAGCAGTTCTTC.

This chain joins TRBV6-5 and TRBJ1-2; 7 bases agree with TRBD1. CDR3 size: 15 residues. The germline V gene encodes CDR1 MNHEY and CDR2 SVGAGI. Trimming took 2 bases from V and 2 from J; bases not matched to a gene: 5. DNA of the CDR3: TGTGCCAGCAGTTACACCTCGGGACAGAACTATGGCTACACCTTC. Its translation is CASSYTSGQNYGYTF.

This clone has only one observation. The rearrangement joins TRBV19 to TRBJ2-6; D perhaps matches TRBD2 (6 bases). Germline V gene data show CDR1 as LNHDA and CDR2 as SQIVND (reference sequence). Trimming cost V 7 bases and J 0 bases, with 16 bases left between them. This CDR3 contains 17 residues. The CDR3 sequence is CASKPGLLNSGANVLTF. DNA for the CDR3: TGTGCCAGTAAACCGGGACTGCTCAACTCTGGGGCCAACGTCCTGACTTTC.

The rearrangement joins TRBV18 to TRBJ2-5; D is undetermined. Germline V gene lookup returns CDR1 KGHSH and CDR2 LQKENI. The CDR3 is 14 amino acids. The V and J ends lost 0 bases and 2 bases respectively, with 7 bases between them. The CDR3 loop reads CASSPPNSQETQYF. As DNA, the CDR3 is TGTGCCAGCTCACCACCAAACTCACAAGAGACCCAGTACTTC.

The J gene is TRBJ2-5, the V gene TRBV30; 12 bases are a match to TRBD2. CDR1 is GTSNPN and CDR2 is SVGIG in the germline V gene (reference sequence). V was clipped by 4 bases and J by 5 bases; unmatched bases: 5. This CDR3 is 14 amino acids long. The DNA for the CDR3 is TGTGCCTGGAACAAACTAGCGGGAGGTGAGACCCAGTACTTC. This codes for CAWNKLAGGETQYF.

The J gene is TRBJ2-5, the V gene TRBV6-5, with 7 bases fitting TRBD2. The CDR3 loop spans 14 amino acids. The germline V gene has CDR1 MNHEY and CDR2 SVGAGI. V shed 6 bases and J 7 bases; nucleotides not matched to a gene: 11. The CDR3: CASRGLADPGTQYF. The CDR3 DNA reads TGTGCCAGCAGGGGGCTAGCGGACCCGGGGACCCAGTACTTC.

The chain is built from TRBV2 and TRBJ2-4; D perhaps matches TRBD1 (6 bases). The V and J ends lost 7 bases and 6 bases respectively, with 10 bases between them. The CDR3 sequence is 12 residues long. In germline, CDR1 is SNHLY, CDR2 FYNNEI. The CDR3 nucleotides read TGTGCCAGCACCGCCAGGGGAAACATTCAGTACTTC. Its protein is CASTARGNIQYF. Filled out from reference TRBV2 and TRBJ2-4, the complete variable domain reads EPEVTQTPSHQVTQMGQEVILRCVPISNHLYFYWYRQILGQKVEFLVSFYNNEISEKSEIFDDQFSVERPDGSNFTLKIRSTKLEDSAMYFCASTARGNIQYFGAGTRLSVL.

The rearrangement links TRBV6-1 to TRBJ2-5; 13 bases agree with TRBD2. V was clipped by 4 bases and J by 5 bases; unmatched bases: 1. This CDR3 contains 14 residues. Per the germline V gene, CDR1 is MNHNS and CDR2 is SASEGT. The CDR3 is CASSAGLAGETQYF. The CDR3 bases are TGTGCCAGCAGTGCGGGACTAGCGGGGGAGACCCAGTACTTC.